A single sample is the source of the 29 T cell receptor beta chains below, sequenced in a study of blood T cell repertoires in COVID-19. Libraries were prepared by immunoSEQ multiplex PCR; TCRdb keeps only in-frame clonotypes and omits some of them. The table has about 120,000 clones, 80% to 85% seen once. The specimen was peripheral blood. The receptors derive from a man in his sixties or seventies with acute or convalescent COVID-19.

The V and J genes are TRBV5-1 and TRBJ1-1; 7 bases agree with TRBD1. J gave up 1 base and V 4 bases, and 4 bases lay outside the gene matches. The CDR3 length is 14 residues. CDR1 is SGHRS and CDR2 is YFSETQ in the germline V gene. For the CDR3, the DNA is TGCGCCAGCAGCCCGAGGACAGGGAACACTGAAGCTTTCTTT. Translating it yields CASSPRTGNTEAFF.

V usage is TRBV7-2 and J usage is TRBJ1-2; TRBD1 aligns across 7 bases. V dropped 1 base and J dropped 4; count of bases not matched to a gene: 9. The CDR3 spans 16 residues. The germline V gene encodes CDR1 SGHTA and CDR2 FQGNSA. The CDR3 protein is CASSLGGAHRGYGYTF. CDR3 in DNA: TGTGCCAGCAGCTTAGGCGGAGCTCACAGGGGCTATGGCTACACCTTC. The full variable domain, with the rest looked up from reference TRBV7-2 and TRBJ1-2, is GAGVSQSPSNKVTEKGKDVELRCDPISGHTALYWYRQSLGQGLEFLIYFQGNSAPDKSGLPSDRFSAERTGGSVSTLTIQRTQQEDSAVYLCASSLGGAHRGYGYTFGSGTRLTVV.

The chain carries TRBV20-1 and TRBJ2-1; 9 bases map to TRBD2. This CDR3 has 15 amino acids. Germline trimming cut 3 bases from V and 3 bases from J; bases unmatched to any gene: 6. The germline V gene has CDR1 DFQATT and CDR2 SNEGSKA (reference sequence). The CDR3 here is CSASVLAGLYNEQFF. The CDR3 DNA reads as TGCAGTGCTAGTGTACTAGCGGGCCTCTACAATGAGCAGTTCTTC.

The V call is TRBV7-6, the J call TRBJ2-2; 11 bases are a match to TRBD1. There are 17 residues in the CDR3. The germline V gene has CDR1 SGHVS and CDR2 FNYEAQ. The V and J ends lost 0 bases and 4 bases, in that order; junction bases with no gene match: 4. The CDR3 sequence is CASSLADRGLSTGELFF. In nucleotides, the CDR3 is TGTGCCAGCAGCTTAGCGGACAGGGGGCTGAGCACCGGGGAGCTGTTTTTT.

The chain couples TRBV19 to TRBJ1-5, with TRBD1 matching 7 bases. The CDR3 is 14 residues long. The germline gives CDR1 LNHDA, CDR2 SQIVND (reference sequence). Trimming removed 8 bases from V and 2 bases from J; junction bases left unmatched: 6. The CDR3 sequence: CASSTGARNQPQHF. The CDR3 nucleotides read TGTGCCAGTTCAACAGGGGCCCGCAATCAGCCCCAGCATTTT.

This chain links TRBV4-1 with TRBJ1-1; tentative D call: TRBD1 (5 bases). Germline V gene data show CDR1 as MGHRA and CDR2 as YSYEKL. There are 17 residues in the CDR3. Deletions cut 0 bases from V and 0 bases from J, with 14 bases between. Written as DNA, the CDR3 is TGCGCCAGCAGCCAAGATGTCGGGGGAAGGTTGAACACTGAAGCTTTCTTT. Amino acids: CASSQDVGGRLNTEAFF.

This clone was observed once. In DNA form, the CDR3 reads TGTGCCAGCAGTCGGGACAGGGGGCAAACAGATACGCAGTATTTT. It codes for CASSRDRGQTDTQYF. The chain recombines TRBV5-6 with TRBJ2-3, with 12 positions matching TRBD1. Germline V gene data show CDR1 as SGHDT and CDR2 as YYEEEE. Trimming took 5 bases from V and 3 from J; bases not matched to a gene: 4. The CDR3 runs to 15 residues.

The rearrangement links TRBV19 to TRBJ2-1; 10 nucleotides align to TRBD2. V lost 2 bases to trimming and J lost 4 bases; unmatched junction nucleotides: 8. Germline V CDR1 and CDR2: LNHDA, SQIVND (reference sequence). The CDR3 is 17 residues long. CDR3 in DNA: TGTGCCAGTAGTATAAGTCTAGCGGGAGCGGCGTACAATGAGCAGTTCTTC. It encodes CASSISLAGAAYNEQFF.

The chain joins TRBV7-9 to TRBJ2-7; weak D call: TRBD1 (6 bases). Germline V lookup: CDR1 SEHNR, CDR2 FQNEAQ (reference sequence). The CDR3 is made up of 13 amino acids. The V end was cut by 3 bases, the J end by 9 bases, with 15 bases between. The CDR3 DNA sequence: TGTGCCAGCAGCTTGCATGGCACAGGGTCGCAGTACTTC. Translation: CASSLHGTGSQYF.

V gene TRBV5-1 combines with J gene TRBJ1-3, with a possible D match to TRBD1 (6 bases). The CDR3 covers 18 residues. Trimming cost V 4 bases and J 1 base, with 21 bases left between them. CDR1 SGHRS and CDR2 YFSETQ come from the germline V gene. CDR3 DNA sequence: TGCGCCAGCAGCCTGGAAGGGACAACTAGGTCGTCTGGAAACACCATATATTTT. Encoded protein: CASSLEGTTRSSGNTIYF.

V gene TRBV7-9 combines with J gene TRBJ2-7, with D maybe TRBD1 (6 bases). V gave up 5 bases and J gave up 0 bases, with 14 bases separating them. CDR1 and CDR2 from the germline V gene are SEHNR and FQNEAQ (reference sequence). The CDR3 totals 15 residues. The CDR3 here is CASSRGQPLSYEQYF. The CDR3 DNA reads as TGTGCCAGCAGCCGAGGACAGCCCCTCTCCTACGAGCAGTACTTC.

The chain carries TRBV5-6 and TRBJ1-4; D might be TRBD1 (6 bases). Trimming took off 5 bases at V and 11 bases at J, with 13 bases between the two ends. The germline V gene has CDR1 SGHDT and CDR2 YYEEEE. The CDR3 covers 12 residues. CDR3 DNA sequence: TGTGCCAGCAGGTCCACAGGGTCGAAACTGTTTTTT. This translates into CASRSTGSKLFF.

The J gene is TRBJ2-1, the V gene TRBV7-6; 12 nucleotides align to TRBD2. Losses at the gene ends were 5 bases for V and 0 bases for J; bases not matched to a gene: 5. Per germline, CDR1 SGHVS and CDR2 FNYEAQ. There are 17 residues in the CDR3. The CDR3 bases are TGTGCCAGCAGCCCGACGGGACTAGCGGGCTCCTACAATGAGCAGTTCTTC. Protein sequence: CASSPTGLAGSYNEQFF.

The sample holds a few counts of this clone. The chain couples TRBV6-1 to TRBJ2-1; TRBD1 matches 8 bases. The CDR3 spans 15 residues. Germline CDR1 MNHNS, CDR2 SASEGT. After removal of 3 bases from V and 3 bases from J, the junction contained 4 bases not matched to a gene. In DNA form, the CDR3 reads TGTGCCAGCAGTGACGGGACAGGACGCTACAATGAGCAGTTCTTC. Protein product: CASSDGTGRYNEQFF.

The J gene is TRBJ1-1, the V gene TRBV28; D remains unclear. The CDR3 extends over 14 amino acids. From germline, CDR1 is MDHEN and CDR2 SYDVKM. The V and J ends lost 10 bases and 2 bases respectively, with 17 bases between them. CDR3 protein: CATVPPNSNTEAFF. The CDR3 nucleotides are TGTGCCACCGTCCCCCCAAACAGTAACACTGAAGCTTTCTTT.

This clone was seen once. The rearrangement links TRBV4-2 to TRBJ1-6; no definite D call. The CDR3 loop spans 14 amino acids. V dropped 1 base and J dropped 9 bases, with 10 bases sitting between them. Germline-derived CDR1 and CDR2 are LGHNA and YNFKEQ. The CDR3 loop reads CASSQGTIGSPLHF. In DNA, the CDR3 is TGTGCCAGCAGCCAAGGGACTATTGGTTCACCCCTCCACTTT.

The rearrangement joins TRBV7-9 to TRBJ1-1, with unresolved D. The V and J ends lost 1 base and 11 bases respectively, with 17 bases between them. CDR1 is SEHNR and CDR2 is FQNEAQ in the germline V gene (reference sequence). The CDR3 is 14 residues long. The CDR3 loop reads CASSLVRSGAWAFF. The CDR3 DNA reads as TGTGCCAGCAGCTTAGTGAGGTCTGGTGCTTGGGCTTTCTTT.

The rearrangement links TRBV6-1 to TRBJ1-6, with D possibly matching TRBD1 (5 bases). The CDR3 extends over 13 amino acids. V was cut by 3 bases and J by 10 bases, with 10 bases left in between. Germline V gene data show CDR1 as MNHNS and CDR2 as SASEGT. CDR3 loop: CASSDQGRSPLHF. For the CDR3, the DNA is TGTGCCAGCAGTGATCAGGGTCGATCACCCCTCCACTTT.

The chain joins TRBV29-1 to TRBJ1-1; D unresolved. The germline V gene has CDR1 SQVTM and CDR2 ANQGSEA. The V gene lost 5 bases and the J gene lost 4 bases, with 11 bases spanning the gap. The CDR3 runs 12 residues. The CDR3 DNA follows: TGCAGCGTTTACTTAGCGGGCACTGAAGCTTTCTTT. Translation gives CSVYLAGTEAFF.

Only one count was recorded for this clone. The chain carries TRBV5-1 and TRBJ2-2; 9 bases are a match to TRBD2. This CDR3 spans 15 amino acids. Germline trimming cut 5 bases from V and 3 bases from J; bases unmatched to any gene: 5. Germline assignment: CDR1 SGHRS and CDR2 YFSETQ. Here the CDR3 DNA reads TGCGCCAGCAGTCGCGGGGGGGCGCACACCGGGGAGCTGTTTTTT. It encodes CASSRGGAHTGELFF. Filled out from reference TRBV5-1 and TRBJ2-2, the complete variable domain reads KAGVTQTPRYLIKTRGQQVTLSCSPISGHRSVSWYQQTPGQGLQFLFEYFSETQRNKGNFPGRFSGRQFSNSRSEMNVSTLELGDSALYLCASSRGGAHTGELFFGEGSRLTVL.

This clone has just one count. V and J are TRBV19 and TRBJ1-6; TRBD1 matches 9 bases. The CDR3 runs 15 residues. Per germline, CDR1 LNHDA and CDR2 SQIVND (reference sequence). V was clipped by 5 bases and J by 10 bases; unmatched bases: 9. CDR3 amino acids: CASSPLDRGRSPLHF. DNA for the CDR3: TGTGCCAGTAGTCCCCTGGACAGGGGTCGATCACCCCTCCACTTT.

The V call is TRBV6-5, the J call TRBJ1-1, with a tentative D call TRBD1 (5 bases). Per the germline V gene, CDR1 is MNHEY and CDR2 is SVGAGI. The length of the CDR3 is 14 residues. Trimming removed 6 bases at V and 1 base at J, with 12 bases between. The CDR3 nucleotides read TGTGCCAGCAGGAGGGACTCCCCGAACACTGAAGCTTTCTTT. It is translated as CASRRDSPNTEAFF.

The DNA of the CDR3 is TGCGCCAGCAGCGCAGCGGGGAGCACAGATACGCAGTATTTT. It yields the protein CASSAAGSTDTQYF. The V call is TRBV5-1, the J call TRBJ2-3; 7 bases map to TRBD2. Germline CDR1 is SGHRS and CDR2 is YFSETQ. The junction had 2 bases not matched to a gene; V was cut back by 4 bases and J by 0 bases. This CDR3 region has 14 residues. Full variable domain (remainder filled in from reference TRBV5-1 and TRBJ2-3): KAGVTQTPRYLIKTRGQQVTLSCSPISGHRSVSWYQQTPGQGLQFLFEYFSETQRNKGNFPGRFSGRQFSNSRSEMNVSTLELGDSALYLCASSAAGSTDTQYFGPGTRLTVL.

Of note for this clone: Other DNA sequences in this sample translate to the same CDR3. This chain links TRBV9 with TRBJ1-3, with D possibly being TRBD1 (6 bases). Trimming removed 3 bases from V and 1 base from J, with 8 bases in between. The length of the CDR3 is 14 residues. The germline CDR1 and CDR2 sequences are SGDLS and YYNGEE. The CDR3 DNA is TGTGCCAGCAGCGCAACAGGGTCTGGAAACACCATATATTTT. Its protein is CASSATGSGNTIYF.

This sequence joins TRBV10-3 and TRBJ2-7, with 7 bases lining up with TRBD1. V dropped 10 bases and J dropped 2; count of bases not matched to a gene: 11. Germline CDR1 reads ENHRY; CDR2 reads SYGVKD. The CDR3 covers 14 residues. For the CDR3, the DNA is TGTGCCACTGCCCGGGACAGTAGAACCTACGAGCAGTACTTC. Translated, it gives CATARDSRTYEQYF.

This rearrangement joins TRBV24-1 to TRBJ2-1; 7 bases map to TRBD1. This CDR3 is 16 amino acids long. The V gene's germline CDR1 is KGHDR and CDR2 SFDVKD. With 4 bases clipped from V and 9 bases from J, the junction kept 14 bases outside the gene matches. CDR3 in DNA: TGTGCCACCAGTGACCAACAACGGACAGGTGGCGTTGAGCAGTTCTTC. Translated, it gives CATSDQQRTGGVEQFF.

J is TRBJ1-6 and V is TRBV7-3; TRBD1 aligns across 8 bases. Germline-derived CDR1 and CDR2 are SGHTA and FQGTGA. The CDR3 consists of 14 residues. J was trimmed by 7 bases and V by 6 bases; bases with no gene match: 5. The CDR3 nucleotides read TGTGCCAGCAGGTCCGGGACAGGAAATTCACCCCTCCACTTT. This encodes CASRSGTGNSPLHF. The full variable domain, with the rest looked up from reference TRBV7-3 and TRBJ1-6, is GAGVSQTPSNKVTEKGKYVELRCDPISGHTALYWYRQSLGQGPEFLIYFQGTGAADDSGLPNDRFFAVRPEGSVSTLKIQRTERGDSAVYLCASRSGTGNSPLHFGNGTRLTVT.

This clone occurred a few times. V and J are TRBV2 and TRBJ1-5; 8 bases fit TRBD1. Germline values: CDR1 SNHLY, CDR2 FYNNEI. The CDR3 sequence is 14 residues long. The V gene end was trimmed by 7 bases and the J gene end by 4 bases; junction bases not matched to a gene: 6. CDR3 DNA: TGTGCCAGCACTTTAGACAGGGGAAATCAGCCCCAGCATTTT. Its protein is CASTLDRGNQPQHF.

J is TRBJ2-1 and V is TRBV18; 10 nucleotides align to TRBD2. Trimming removed 2 bases from V and 7 bases from J; junction bases left unmatched: 2. Germline V CDR1 and CDR2: KGHSH, LQKENI. This CDR3 region has 14 residues. In DNA, the CDR3 is TGTGCCAGCTCACCAAGGACTAGCGGTAATGAGCAGTTCTTC. Its protein is CASSPRTSGNEQFF.